This entry lists 28 T cell receptor beta chains sequenced from one sample in a study of blood T cell repertoires in COVID-19 (dated by TCRdb to the early 2020s). To prepare the library, the immunoSEQ multiplex PCR assay was applied. In its TCRdb copy, this immuneACCESS table keeps in-frame sequences only and misses some clones. Where compared with another copy, unresolved V genes explain less than half of these, and the others have no known cause. This sample is represented by fewer than 130,000 clones; 76% of them were singletons. The top ten clonotypes cover roughly 3.8% of the sample. The sequencing sample was made of peripheral blood. The receptors derive from a woman aged 80 or over with acute or convalescent COVID-19.

The V gene is TRBV7-6, the J gene TRBJ2-1; TRBD2 aligns across 7 bases. Trimming took 6 bases from V and 4 from J; bases not matched to a gene: 3. This CDR3 spans 13 amino acids. Germline loops: CDR1 SGHVS, CDR2 FNYEAQ. CDR3 bases: TGTGCCAGCAGTTGGGACTATTACAATGAGCAGTTCTTC. Residues: CASSWDYYNEQFF.

The genes are TRBV19 and TRBJ1-5; 8 positions match TRBD1. Germline CDR1 and CDR2: LNHDA and SQIVND (reference sequence). The J segment lost 0 bases and the V segment lost 7 bases, leaving 2 bases of the junction unmatched. The CDR3 is made up of 14 amino acids. CDR3 in amino acids: CASNDRGSNQPQHF. CDR3 nucleotides: TGTGCCAGTAATGACAGGGGTAGCAATCAGCCCCAGCATTTT.

There are a few counts of this clone. The gene calls are TRBV7-9 and TRBJ1-5, with 9 bases identical to TRBD1. The CDR3 runs to 14 residues. With 10 bases clipped from V and 6 bases from J, the junction kept 10 bases outside the gene matches. Looked up from germline, CDR1 is SEHNR and CDR2 is FQNEAQ (reference sequence). CDR3 bases: TGTGCCACAGGAGAGGGACAGGGATCTCAGCCCCAGCATTTT. This codes for CATGEGQGSQPQHF. Together with reference TRBV7-9 and TRBJ1-5, the CDR3 gives the full variable domain: DTGVSQNPRHKITKRGQNVTFRCDPISEHNRLYWYRQTLGQGPEFLTYFQNEAQLEKSRLLSDRFSAERPKGSFSTLEIQRTEQGDSAMYLCATGEGQGSQPQHFGDGTRLSIL.

The chain employs TRBV6-6 and TRBJ1-1; D is possibly TRBD1 (6 bases). V lost 7 bases and J 4 bases, leaving 22 bases between the germline ends. This CDR3 is 16 amino acids long. CDR1 MNHNY and CDR2 SVGAGI come from the germline V gene (reference sequence). CDR3 coding DNA: TGTGCCAGCACCCAACTGGGGGGGCCGCTGAGCACTGAAGCTTTCTTT. Protein sequence: CASTQLGGPLSTEAFF.

J is TRBJ1-3 and V is TRBV7-6; no clear D. V was cut by 2 bases and J by 0 bases, with 11 bases left in between. CDR1 and CDR2 (germline): SGHVS, FNYEAQ. CDR3 length: 16 residues. The CDR3 sequence: CASSLRSASSGNTIYF. CDR3 nucleotide sequence: TGTGCCAGCAGCTTACGTAGCGCAAGCTCTGGAAACACCATATATTTT.

This chain uses TRBV28 with TRBJ1-5, with 8 bases identical to TRBD1. Germline trimming cut 5 bases from V and 5 bases from J; bases unmatched to any gene: 11. The CDR3 length is 16 residues. Germline V gives CDR1 MDHEN, CDR2 SYDVKM. The DNA of the CDR3 is TGTGCCAGCAGTCTACCTCCAGGGGGCTTGGATCAGCCCCAGCATTTT. Protein product: CASSLPPGGLDQPQHF.

In this sample, this clone turned up once. This chain links TRBV5-1 with TRBJ1-4; 9 nucleotides align to TRBD1. The CDR3 is 17 amino acids. The germline V gene encodes CDR1 SGHRS and CDR2 YFSETQ. V shed 6 bases and J 8 bases; nucleotides not matched to a gene: 17. Written as DNA, the CDR3 is TGCGCCAGCATAAGAGGGACAGGGCCTATGGCTTGGGAAAAACTGTTTTTT. Residues: CASIRGTGPMAWEKLFF. Full variable domain (missing parts from reference TRBV5-1 and TRBJ1-4): KAGVTQTPRYLIKTRGQQVTLSCSPISGHRSVSWYQQTPGQGLQFLFEYFSETQRNKGNFPGRFSGRQFSNSRSEMNVSTLELGDSALYLCASIRGTGPMAWEKLFFGSGTQLSVL.

The genes are TRBV18 and TRBJ1-5, with 11 bases lining up with TRBD1. The CDR3 has 15 amino acids. Per the germline V gene, CDR1 is KGHSH and CDR2 is LQKENI. Trimming at V came to 3 bases and at J to 5 bases, leaving 3 bases not matched to a gene. The CDR3 coding sequence is TGTGCCAGCTCACCTCGGACAGGGGGCGATCAGCCCCAGCATTTT. It yields the protein CASSPRTGGDQPQHF.

This chain uses TRBV4-1 with TRBJ2-7, with D tentatively TRBD2 (5 bases). The V gene lost 0 bases and the J gene lost 4 bases, with 7 bases spanning the gap. This CDR3 spans 13 amino acids. CDR1 and CDR2 from the germline V gene are MGHRA and YSYEKL. The DNA for the CDR3 is TGCGCCAGCAGCCAAGAACCGGGGTACGAGCAGTACTTC. Translation gives CASSQEPGYEQYF.

The rearrangement links TRBV5-4 to TRBJ1-5; D is uncertain. The CDR3 extends over 13 amino acids. V lost 3 bases and J 6 bases, leaving 10 bases between the germline ends. Germline CDR1 SGHNT, CDR2 YYREEE (reference sequence). The CDR3 bases are TGTGCCAGCAGCTCAAACCCGAGTCAGCCCCAGCATTTT. Translating gives CASSSNPSQPQHF.

Only a few counts were recorded for this clone. This CDR3 reads CASSRTGNPYNEQFF. The CDR3 DNA reads TGTGCCAGCAGCCGCACAGGGAACCCCTACAATGAGCAGTTCTTC. This sequence joins TRBV9 and TRBJ2-1; possibly TRBD1 for D (6 bases). CDR1 and CDR2 from the germline V gene are SGDLS and YYNGEE. V was trimmed by 4 bases and J by 2 bases, leaving 13 bases between them. The CDR3 has 15 amino acids.

The chain is built from TRBV5-1 and TRBJ2-5; TRBD1 matches 12 bases. J lost 4 bases, V lost 4 bases, and 8 bases had no gene match. This CDR3 is built from 16 residues. Per the germline V gene, CDR1 is SGHRS and CDR2 is YFSETQ. Here the CDR3 reads CASSRTGTGGGETQYF. The CDR3 DNA is TGCGCCAGCAGCAGGACCGGGACAGGGGGCGGAGAGACCCAGTACTTC.

The chain carries TRBV21-1 and TRBJ1-6. TRBV21-1 is a listed pseudogene. The CDR3 runs 17 residues. The CDR3 here is CASLPYNGLGGNSPLHF. Written as DNA, the CDR3 is TGTGCCAGCCTACCTTATAACGGACTGGGAGGAAATTCACCCCTCCACTTT.

The J gene is TRBJ2-7, the V gene TRBV6-1; D possibly corresponds to TRBD1 (5 bases). V was shortened by 3 bases and J by 2 bases, with 11 bases between the two germline ends. The CDR3 is 14 amino acids. CDR1 is MNHNS and CDR2 is SASEGT in the germline V gene. The CDR3 protein is CASSELRAPYEQYF. The CDR3 DNA reads TGTGCCAGCAGTGAGCTCAGGGCACCCTACGAGCAGTACTTC.

This clone was picked up a small number of times. The V gene is TRBV19, the J gene TRBJ1-2; no reliable D call. This CDR3 contains 12 residues. CDR1 LNHDA and CDR2 SQIVND come from the germline V gene (reference sequence). The V gene lost 7 bases and the J gene lost 5 bases, with 11 bases spanning the gap. The CDR3 loop reads CASNNIPYGYTF. CDR3 DNA sequence: TGTGCCAGTAATAACATCCCATATGGCTACACCTTC.

The CDR3 sequence: CAIGEWQGGSDEQFF. DNA for the CDR3: TGTGCCATAGGGGAGTGGCAGGGGGGATCCGATGAGCAGTTCTTC. The V call is TRBV10-3, the J call TRBJ2-1; D may be TRBD1 (7 bases). V was cut by 9 bases and J by 8 bases, with 23 bases left in between. Germline V gene sequence: CDR1 ENHRY, CDR2 SYGVKD. The CDR3 totals 15 residues.

The chain couples TRBV7-2 to TRBJ1-4; D gene uncertain. CDR1 is SGHTA and CDR2 is FQGNSA in the germline V gene. The CDR3 extends over 15 amino acids. Trimming removed 0 bases at V and 5 bases at J, with 10 bases between. As DNA, the CDR3 is TGTGCCAGCAGCTTAGCGCAGACACAGAATGAAAAACTGTTTTTT. Translating gives CASSLAQTQNEKLFF.

This clone was found a few times. The chain is built from TRBV10-1 and TRBJ2-1, with a tentative D call TRBD2 (5 bases). Per the germline V gene, CDR1 is WNHNN and CDR2 is SYGVQD (reference sequence). The CDR3 spans 11 residues. Trimming pared 3 bases from V and 12 bases from J, leaving 9 bases between. Written as DNA, the CDR3 is TGCGCCAGCAGTGAACTAGAAGTGCAGTTCTTC. Its translation: CASSELEVQFF.

The rearrangement joins TRBV5-6 to TRBJ2-3, with 9 bases lining up with TRBD1. The germline V gene encodes CDR1 SGHDT and CDR2 YYEEEE. Losses at the gene ends were 4 bases for V and 6 bases for J; bases not matched to a gene: 12. The CDR3 extends over 16 amino acids. The CDR3 loop is CASSLRGTGIGDTQYF. The CDR3 DNA sequence: TGTGCCAGCAGCCTCAGAGGGACAGGGATTGGGGATACGCAGTATTTT. Supplemented by reference TRBV5-6 and TRBJ2-3, the full variable domain reads DAGVTQSPTHLIKTRGQQVTLRCSPKSGHDTVSWYQQALGQGPQFIFQYYEEEERQRGNFPDRFSGHQFPNYSSELNVNALLLGDSALYLCASSLRGTGIGDTQYFGPGTRLTVL.

The chain uses TRBV30 and TRBJ1-3; 7 nucleotides line up with TRBD1. Germline lookup yields CDR1 GTSNPN and CDR2 SVGIG (reference sequence). This CDR3 is 15 amino acids long. V gave up 5 bases and J gave up 2 bases; unmatched junction bases: 9. The CDR3 DNA reads as TGTGCCTGGCAGCAGGGGGAAGTCACTGGAAACACCATATATTTT. It yields the protein CAWQQGEVTGNTIYF. Variable domain in full (rest from reference TRBV30 and TRBJ1-3): SQTIHQWPATLVQPVGSPLSLECTVEGTSNPNLYWYRQAAGRGLQLLFYSVGIGQISSEVPQNLSASRPQDRQFILSSKKLLLSDSGFYLCAWQQGEVTGNTIYFGEGSWLTVV.

This chain connects TRBV7-9 to TRBJ2-5; 9 bases are a match to TRBD1. This CDR3 spans 14 amino acids. V gave up 6 bases and J gave up 5 bases; unmatched junction bases: 7. Germline CDR1 SEHNR, CDR2 FQNEAQ (reference sequence). The CDR3 coding sequence is TGTGCCAGCAGGTCACAGGGGGCCGGGGAGACCCAGTACTTC. Translation: CASRSQGAGETQYF.

The chain combines TRBV6-5 with TRBJ2-3; D is uncertain. Trimming cost V 0 bases and J 2 bases, with 9 bases left between them. The CDR3 loop spans 15 amino acids. From germline, CDR1 is MNHEY and CDR2 SVGAGI. CDR3 sequence reads: CASSYSPFNTDTQYF. CDR3 nucleotides: TGTGCCAGCAGTTACTCCCCGTTTAACACAGATACGCAGTATTTT.

The gene calls are TRBV21-1 and TRBJ2-7; the table names TRBD1, a call not compared with the DNA. TRBV21-1 is noted as a pseudogene. The CDR3 consists of 17 residues. DNA for the CDR3: TGTGCCAGCAGCAAAATAGAAGTTGACAGGGTGACCTACGAGCAGTACTTC. This translates into CASSKIEVDRVTYEQYF.

This chain joins TRBV9 and TRBJ2-7; D uncertain. There are 15 residues in the CDR3. V was clipped by 0 bases and J by 0 bases, with 10 bases between them. Germline CDR1 is SGDLS and CDR2 is YYNGEE. CDR3 sequence: CASSVGLVNSYEQYF. DNA of the CDR3: TGTGCCAGCAGCGTAGGACTGGTGAACTCCTACGAGCAGTACTTC.

The rearrangement joins TRBV19 to TRBJ2-1; D call uncertain. The CDR3 is 13 residues long. Trimming took off 4 bases at V and 5 bases at J, with 9 bases between the two ends. Per germline, CDR1 LNHDA and CDR2 SQIVND (reference sequence). The CDR3 DNA reads TGTGCCAGTAGTACGACTCAAAACAATGAGCAGTTCTTC. It yields the protein CASSTTQNNEQFF.

The V gene is TRBV5-1, the J gene TRBJ1-2, with 9 bases that match TRBD1. V lost 3 bases and J lost 8; bases outside the gene matches: 2. The CDR3 consists of 12 residues. The germline gives CDR1 SGHRS, CDR2 YFSETQ. As DNA, the CDR3 is TGCGCCAGCAGCTGGGACAGGGTAGGCTACACCTTC. As protein: CASSWDRVGYTF. Full variable domain (rest looked up from reference TRBV5-1 and TRBJ1-2): KAGVTQTPRYLIKTRGQQVTLSCSPISGHRSVSWYQQTPGQGLQFLFEYFSETQRNKGNFPGRFSGRQFSNSRSEMNVSTLELGDSALYLCASSWDRVGYTFGSGTRLTVV.

The chain carries TRBV18 and TRBJ1-2, with TRBD1 as a possible D gene (5 bases). V lost 8 bases and J lost 5, with 6 bases in between. Germline-derived CDR1 and CDR2 are KGHSH and LQKENI. This CDR3 is built from 10 residues. The CDR3 reads CASGQYGYTF. CDR3 sequence (DNA): TGTGCCAGCGGACAATATGGCTACACCTTC.

V is TRBV12-3 or TRBV12-4 and J is TRBJ1-2; a possible D gene is TRBD1 (5 bases). With 7 bases removed from V and 12 bases from J, the gap between germline ends came to 18 bases. The CDR3 length is 12 residues. In DNA form, the CDR3 reads TGTGCCAGCAACGACAACCGACAGCGTCACACCTTC. Its translation is CASNDNRQRHTF.